Following are 2 T cell receptor beta chains from one sample sequenced in a study of T-cell reconstitution after alpha-beta-depleted transplantation in children. This sample's TCRbeta library carried unique molecular identifier barcodes. TCRdb passed the PCR reads through MiXCR, listing each CDR3 protein once. The sample shows approximately 420,000 distinct CDR3 sequences, roughly 11% of them seen only once. Specimen: PBMCs from the stem cell graft donor, collected from the stem cell graft. The receptors were gathered from a human donor who donated a stem cell graft to a child with acute myeloid leukemia.

A word on this clonotype: A read error may account for a junction end that differs from germline. This chain uses TRBV12-5 with TRBJ2-1; 8 bases match TRBD2. Germline V CDR1 and CDR2: LGHNT, FRNRAP. This CDR3 is built from 19 residues. The DNA of the CDR3 is TGTGCTAGTCGTTTGCTGCCCTTGGGTGATCGGACTAGCATGAATGAGCAGTTCTTC. It specifies CASRLLPLGDRTSMNEQFF.

This clonotype was recorded many times. This chain connects TRBV6-5 to TRBJ1-5; D remains ambiguous. Trimming pared 0 bases from V and 3 bases from J, leaving 9 bases between. Germline values: CDR1 MNHEY, CDR2 SVGAGI. The CDR3 runs to 15 residues. The CDR3: CASSYSTSPNQPQHF. The CDR3 DNA follows: TGTGCCAGCAGTTACTCGACTTCCCCCAATCAGCCCCAGCATTTT.